The rows below give T cell receptor beta chains drawn from one sample of a study of T cells in Graves' hyperthyroidism and ophthalmopathy. Each CDR3 protein gets one entry after TCRdb re-called the multiplex PCR reads with MiXCR. The data show about 360,000 distinct CDR3 sequences, with over 10% seen just once and around a tenth held by the top ten. Sequenced sample: blood. The receptors shown here come from a woman aged 18-30 years with Graves' hyperthyroidism. The CDR3 runs from the conserved cysteine through the conserved F or W. The order of the fields is clone size, V gene, J gene, D gene, CDR3 length, CDR3 DNA, CDR3 protein. The D gene is left open where the match is weak. The size of a clone is reported for some rows only, either as once, few or many, or as a class for expanded clones.

.	TRBV19	TRBJ2-1	TRBD2	15	TGTGCCAGTAGTATAGACTCCCTAGCGGGAAGGGAGCAGTTCTTC	CASSIDSLAGREQFF
many	TRBV5-1	TRBJ1-3	.	15	TGCGCCAGCAGCCGAGAGGGGGGATACCGAAACACCATATATTTT	CASSREGGYRNTIYF
many	TRBV28	TRBJ1-2	.	15	TGTGCCAGCAGTATAACACCGGGACTCAACTATGGCTACACCTTC	CASSITPGLNYGYTF
many	TRBV6-2/TRBV6-3	TRBJ2-1	.	21	TGTGCCAGCAGTTATAACGTTCTTCGGAGAGTTAAGGCGGAGAGCATCAATGAGCAGTTCTTC	CASSYNVLRRVKAESINEQFF
many	TRBV5-1	TRBJ2-7	.	14	TGCGCCAGCAGCTTGGTAACCCAGGCGGGGGAGCAGTACTTC	CASSLVTQAGEQYF
many	TRBV11-3	TRBJ2-3	TRBD2	16	TGTGCCAGCAGCCCCGGACTAGCGGGGGGCCGAGATACGCAGTATTTT	CASSPGLAGGRDTQYF
many	TRBV7-3	TRBJ2-3	.	15	TGTGCCAGCAGCTTAAGGGCAGGGGCCACAGATACGCAGTATTTT	CASSLRAGATDTQYF
many	TRBV28	TRBJ2-5	.	13	TGTGCCAGCAGTTTGGGCCAGAAAGAGACCCAGTACTTC	CASSLGQKETQYF
many	TRBV25-1	TRBJ2-7	.	14	TGTGCCAGCCCCGGGGCCGACTGCTCCTACGAGCAGTACTTC	CASPGADCSYEQYF
.	TRBV9	TRBJ1-4	TRBD1	15	TGTGCCAGCAGCAGTTACAGGGGAACTAATGAAAAACTGTTTTTT	CASSSYRGTNEKLFF
many	TRBV29-1	TRBJ2-3	.	12	TGCAGCGTTGACGAGGGGACAGATACGCAGTATTTT	CSVDEGTDTQYF
.	TRBV12-3/TRBV12-4	TRBJ1-4	.	16	TGTGCCAGCAGTTTAGTAGGGGGGGCGGAAGAAGAAAAACTGTTTTTT	CASSLVGGAEEEKLFF
.	TRBV4-2	TRBJ1-5	.	15	TGTGCCAGCAGCCAAGACGGCAGGGACGCGCAGCCCCAGCATTTT	CASSQDGRDAQPQHF
many	TRBV6-1	TRBJ1-4	.	15	TGTGCCAGCAGTCCGGGACTCCGGCATAATGAAAAACTGTTTTTT	CASSPGLRHNEKLFF
.	TRBV20-1	TRBJ2-2	TRBD1	15	TGCAGTGCTCCTGGGACAGGGGCAAACTCCGGGGAGCTGTTTTTT	CSAPGTGANSGELFF
many	TRBV20-1	TRBJ2-7	.	15	TGCAGTGCTAGAGATCCGGCGGGACAAACCTACGAGCAGTACTTC	CSARDPAGQTYEQYF